Presented here are 4 T cell receptor beta chains from one specimen sequenced in a study of shared clonotypes between healthy human individuals. CD45RO-negative, CCR7-positively selected cells formed the naive CD8 fraction, excluding terminally differentiated effector memory CD45RA+ cells. Data came from immunoSEQ multiplex PCR; TCRdb stores just in-frame clones and leaves some out. The sample records hundreds of thousands of clones, roughly nine tenths being singletons. Sequencing was performed on naive CD8+ T cells sorted from blood. Every receptor here comes from a man under 40 in good health.

J is TRBJ2-7 and V is TRBV13, with 15 bases fitting TRBD2. The V and J ends lost 5 bases and 2 bases, in that order; junction bases with no gene match: 7. Germline V CDR1 and CDR2: PRHDT, FYEKMQ (reference sequence). The CDR3 sequence is 17 residues long. Written as DNA, the CDR3 is TGTGCCAGCAGCGAGGGACTAGCGGGAGGCAAACCCTACGAGCAGTACTTC. Translated: CASSEGLAGGKPYEQYF.

The gene calls are TRBV6-5 and TRBJ1-2; no clear D gene. V was shortened by 0 bases and J by 4 bases, with 12 bases between the two germline ends. Germline V gene lookup returns CDR1 MNHEY and CDR2 SVGAGI. This CDR3 contains 15 residues. The CDR3 spells CASSYSIGIIYGYTF. DNA of the CDR3: TGTGCCAGCAGTTACTCGATAGGGATCATCTATGGCTACACCTTC.

J is TRBJ1-2 and V is TRBV6-5, with unresolved D. Germline V gene lookup returns CDR1 MNHEY and CDR2 SVGAGI. This CDR3 has 15 amino acids. The V and J ends lost 0 bases and 0 bases respectively, with 8 bases between them. The CDR3 protein is CASSYSSGANYGYTF. The CDR3 nucleotides read TGTGCCAGCAGTTACTCGAGCGGAGCTAACTATGGCTACACCTTC.

The chain is built from TRBV7-2 and TRBJ2-5; 11 nucleotides align to TRBD1. CDR1 is SGHTA and CDR2 is FQGNSA in the germline V gene. V shed 5 bases, J shed 5 bases, and the junction held 4 bases outside the gene matches. The CDR3 has 14 amino acids. The CDR3 region has the DNA TGTGCCAGCAGCCGCGGGACAGGGGGGGAGACCCAGTACTTC. This translates into CASSRGTGGETQYF.